This T cell receptor beta chain stems from a study of vaccination effects on CD4 cells after COVID-19. In the study overall: Two recovered convalescent patients were sampled 16 days and one week pre-vaccination. Findings and caveats of the study: Late post-vaccination samples showed marked contraction of infection- and vaccine-induced clones. Recruitment yielded few convalescent patients, and the study had no early post-infection timepoints.

On this clone: Its target is not known.

CD4+ T cells specific for antigen were expanded with viral peptide pools by the ViraFEST assay before sequencing. CD4+ T cells were isolated after less than 13 days of culture. SARS-CoV-2 infected the person between March and December 2020, as confirmed by PCR. Over 1.5 million PBMC per well were cultured with around 10 IU/ml IL-2 and roughly 9.9 ug/ml peptides. V lost 6 bases to trimming and J lost 0 bases; unmatched junction nucleotides: 11. Germline V gene sequence: CDR1 MNHEY, CDR2 SMNVEV (reference sequence). The CDR3 contains 16 residues. The protocol was immunoSEQ multiplex PCR, while the TCRdb copy is restricted to in-frame clones and leaves out a portion. This sample has more than 20,000 clones, with 77% found just once.

The chain has TRBV27 and TRBJ2-7, with 7 bases matching TRBD1. The source of this sequence is a human donor who had a prior SARS-CoV-2 infection. The sample in question was CD4+ T cells from PBMCs cultured with HCoV-NL63 spike peptides, obtained before COVID-19 vaccination. The DNA for the CDR3 is TGTGCCAGCAGACCTCGAAGGGGGCAGAGCTCCTACGAGCAGTACTTC. It translates to CASRPRRGQSSYEQYF.